The next 20 T cell receptor beta chains were all read from a single sample in a study of OX40 agonist ivuxolimab in advanced cancers. Some clones are missing from TCRdb's copy, which holds only in-frame ones; the method was immunoSEQ multiplex PCR. The data show approximately 39,000 clones, about 85% seen once. The sequencing used CD4+ or CD8+ T cells sorted from blood, collected in a trial of the OX40 agonist ivuxolimab. The receptors were gathered from an adult with an advanced solid tumor such as melanoma, head and neck, liver or kidney cancer.

CDR3 region: CASTHAGTSGANVLTF. The CDR3 nucleotides read TGCGCCAGCACCCATGCAGGGACCTCTGGGGCCAACGTCCTGACTTTC. The V call is TRBV5-1, the J call TRBJ2-6, with D perhaps being TRBD1 or TRBD2 (5 bases each). V lost 6 bases and J 0 bases, leaving 13 bases between the germline ends. Germline V gene lookup returns CDR1 SGHRS and CDR2 YFSETQ. The CDR3 spans 16 residues.

V gene TRBV11-2 combines with J gene TRBJ2-7; 10 nucleotides line up with TRBD2. The length of the CDR3 is 15 residues. After removal of 2 bases from V and 1 base from J, the junction contained 2 bases not matched to a gene. Germline CDR1 and CDR2: SGHAT and FQNNGV. The CDR3 region is CASSLRTSGSYEQYF. The CDR3 DNA reads TGTGCCAGCAGCTTAAGGACTAGCGGTTCCTACGAGCAGTACTTC.

The chain joins TRBV15 to TRBJ1-2; D might be TRBD1 (5 bases). The ends were cut back, 0 bases at V and 8 bases at J, with 13 bases in the middle. Looked up from germline, CDR1 is LNHNV and CDR2 is YYDKDF (reference sequence). The CDR3 totals 14 residues. CDR3 nucleotide sequence: TGTGCCACCAGCAGAGATCAGGTTAAGGGGGGCTACACCTTC. Protein: CATSRDQVKGGYTF.

V and J are TRBV30 and TRBJ1-1; a possible D gene is TRBD1 (5 bases). Germline loops: CDR1 GTSNPN, CDR2 SVGIG (reference sequence). The V end was cut by 4 bases, the J end by 1 base, with 16 bases between. The CDR3 runs 15 residues. In DNA, the CDR3 is TGTGCCTGGATCCTGACAGTTCTTGGGAACACTGAAGCTTTCTTT. The encoded protein is CAWILTVLGNTEAFF.

The sample holds one count of this clone. The chain uses TRBV6-4 and TRBJ2-1, with 12 bases that match TRBD2. The germline gives CDR1 MRHNA, CDR2 SNTAGT. This CDR3 contains 16 residues. V gave up 4 bases and J gave up 4 bases; unmatched junction bases: 5. CDR3 loop: CASSVLTSGGYNEQFF. The CDR3 DNA reads TGTGCCAGCAGTGTCCTGACTAGCGGGGGATACAATGAGCAGTTCTTC.

This sequence joins TRBV18 and TRBJ1-4; D is unclear. The CDR3 runs 13 residues. Germline CDR1 and CDR2: KGHSH and LQKENI. Between the trimmed V and J ends, which lost 0 bases and 8 bases, there was a span of 7 bases. CDR3 sequence reads: CASSPPGEEKLFF. In nucleotides, the CDR3 is TGTGCCAGCTCACCACCGGGAGAAGAAAAACTGTTTTTT.

The chain links TRBV6-6 to TRBJ2-7; TRBD1 aligns across 8 bases. V shed 8 bases, J shed 6 bases, and the junction held 9 bases outside the gene matches. The CDR3 spans 13 residues. Looked up from germline, CDR1 is MNHNY and CDR2 is SVGAGI (reference sequence). DNA for the CDR3: TGTGCCAGCGGGTCGGGACAGGTGAGCGAGCAGTACTTC. Its translation: CASGSGQVSEQYF.

The chain carries TRBV11-2 and TRBJ1-1, with a weak D call TRBD1 (5 bases). V shed 2 bases and J shed 0 bases, with 10 bases lying between them. This CDR3 is 15 amino acids long. The germline V gene encodes CDR1 SGHAT and CDR2 FQNNGV. As DNA, the CDR3 is TGTGCCAGCAGCTTAACAGGCACCTTGAACACTGAAGCTTTCTTT. Residues: CASSLTGTLNTEAFF.

The chain links TRBV6-1 to TRBJ2-6, with D unresolved. The CDR3 is 15 residues long. Germline assignment: CDR1 MNHNS and CDR2 SASEGT. Trimming pared 6 bases from V and 0 bases from J, leaving 9 bases between. The CDR3 sequence: CASSRWDSGANVLTF. In DNA, the CDR3 is TGTGCCAGCAGCCGCTGGGACTCTGGGGCCAACGTCCTGACTTTC.

To note about this clone: An end of the junction differs from the germline gene, which may be a read error. The CDR3 nucleotides are TGTGCCAGCTCACCCGGCAGGGTCCCAGAGGCCCAGTACTTC. Translation gives CASSPGRVPEAQYF. The V call is TRBV18, the J call TRBJ2-5; a weak D match, TRBD1 (5 bases). The CDR3 has 14 amino acids. Per germline, CDR1 KGHSH and CDR2 LQKENI.

The chain recombines TRBV6-6 with TRBJ2-2, with D possibly TRBD2 on 5 matching bases. Germline loops: CDR1 MNHNY, CDR2 SVGAGI (reference sequence). Trimming shortened V by 4 bases and J by 1 base, and 7 bases separated the two germline ends. This CDR3 contains 14 residues. DNA for the CDR3: TGTGCCAGCAGTTGGGCGGGGAACACCGGGGAGCTGTTTTTT. Its translation: CASSWAGNTGELFF.

This chain uses TRBV19 with TRBJ2-5, with TRBD2 as a possible D gene (6 bases). The CDR3 runs to 15 residues. V was clipped by 2 bases and J by 3 bases, with 13 bases between them. Looked up from germline, CDR1 is LNHDA and CDR2 is SQIVND (reference sequence). CDR3 bases: TGTGCCAGTAGTATATTAGGAGGGGCCGAAGAGACCCAGTACTTC. This sequence encodes CASSILGGAEETQYF. The variable domain in full, with the rest retrieved from reference TRBV19 and TRBJ2-5, is DGGITQSPKYLFRKEGQNVTLSCEQNLNHDAMYWYRQDPGQGLRLIYYSQIVNDFQKGDIAEGYSVSREKKESFPLTVTSAQKNPTAFYLCASSILGGAEETQYFGPGTRLLVL.

This chain connects TRBV11-3 to TRBJ2-5, with D perhaps given as TRBD1 or TRBD2 (5 bases each). Trimming stripped 1 base from V and 1 base from J, with 13 bases between. Germline CDR1 SGHNT, CDR2 YENEEA. This CDR3 region has 16 residues. The CDR3, as DNA: TGTGCCAGCAGCTTAGGGCTAGGGACGAGCCAAGAGACCCAGTACTTC. Translation: CASSLGLGTSQETQYF.

This clone was observed at least ten times. The chain has TRBV2 and TRBJ2-7; D could derive from TRBD1 or TRBD2 (5 bases each). V lost 4 bases to trimming and J lost 6 bases, with 16 bases between them. Germline V CDR1 and CDR2: SNHLY, FYNNEI. The CDR3 runs to 14 residues. The CDR3: CASSAGVMRGEQYF. CDR3 nucleotide sequence: TGTGCCAGCAGTGCCGGGGTTATGAGGGGCGAGCAGTACTTC.

The rearrangement uses TRBV19 and TRBJ1-4; 9 bases are shared with TRBD1. Germline V gene lookup returns CDR1 LNHDA and CDR2 SQIVND (reference sequence). J lost 8 bases, V lost 8 bases, and 12 bases had no gene match. This CDR3 spans 15 amino acids. The CDR3 reads CASRGTGRDGEKLFF. The DNA for the CDR3 is TGTGCCAGTCGAGGGACAGGGCGAGATGGGGAAAAACTGTTTTTT.

This chain connects TRBV19 to TRBJ1-6; no reliable D call. Trimming stripped 5 bases from V and 7 bases from J, with 9 bases between. This CDR3 contains 13 residues. The germline CDR1 and CDR2 sequences are LNHDA and SQIVND (reference sequence). Written as DNA, the CDR3 is TGTGCCAGTAGTTGGGAGGCGAATTCACCCCTCCACTTT. As protein: CASSWEANSPLHF.

The chain joins TRBV28 to TRBJ2-2; D gene ambiguous. Germline lookup yields CDR1 MDHEN and CDR2 SYDVKM. There are 11 residues in the CDR3. Trimming shortened V by 5 bases and J by 6 bases, and 4 bases separated the two germline ends. The CDR3 loop reads CASSTPGELFF. DNA for the CDR3: TGTGCCAGCAGTACACCCGGGGAGCTGTTTTTT. Full variable domain (rest looked up from reference TRBV28 and TRBJ2-2): DVKVTQSSRYLVKRTGEKVFLECVQDMDHENMFWYRQDPGLGLRLIYFSYDVKMKEKGDIPEGYSVSREKKERFSLILESASTNQTSMYLCASSTPGELFFGEGSRLTVL.

The chain has TRBV7-2 and TRBJ2-7, with 9 bases identical to TRBD2. Germline V gives CDR1 SGHTA, CDR2 FQGNSA. With 3 bases clipped from V and 3 bases from J, the junction kept 3 bases outside the gene matches. The CDR3 spans 14 residues. This CDR3 is CASSLASGVYEQYF. The DNA of the CDR3 is TGTGCCAGCAGCTTGGCTAGCGGGGTCTACGAGCAGTACTTC.

The chain employs TRBV6-5 and TRBJ1-1; TRBD1 agrees at 7 bases. V lost 4 bases, J lost 3 bases, and 5 bases stayed unmatched. Germline V lookup: CDR1 MNHEY, CDR2 SVGAGI. The CDR3 length is 14 residues. The CDR3 DNA follows: TGTGCCAGCAGTTTCAAGGGGGCGTACACTGAAGCTTTCTTT. It specifies CASSFKGAYTEAFF.

The rearrangement joins TRBV29-1 to TRBJ2-7, with 11 bases that match TRBD1. V dropped 6 bases and J dropped 0; count of bases not matched to a gene: 10. The CDR3 totals 16 residues. The V gene's germline CDR1 is SQVTM and CDR2 ANQGSEA. The CDR3 is CSVVDRGRGSSYEQYF. The CDR3 region has the DNA TGCAGCGTCGTGGACAGGGGGCGCGGAAGCTCCTACGAGCAGTACTTC.